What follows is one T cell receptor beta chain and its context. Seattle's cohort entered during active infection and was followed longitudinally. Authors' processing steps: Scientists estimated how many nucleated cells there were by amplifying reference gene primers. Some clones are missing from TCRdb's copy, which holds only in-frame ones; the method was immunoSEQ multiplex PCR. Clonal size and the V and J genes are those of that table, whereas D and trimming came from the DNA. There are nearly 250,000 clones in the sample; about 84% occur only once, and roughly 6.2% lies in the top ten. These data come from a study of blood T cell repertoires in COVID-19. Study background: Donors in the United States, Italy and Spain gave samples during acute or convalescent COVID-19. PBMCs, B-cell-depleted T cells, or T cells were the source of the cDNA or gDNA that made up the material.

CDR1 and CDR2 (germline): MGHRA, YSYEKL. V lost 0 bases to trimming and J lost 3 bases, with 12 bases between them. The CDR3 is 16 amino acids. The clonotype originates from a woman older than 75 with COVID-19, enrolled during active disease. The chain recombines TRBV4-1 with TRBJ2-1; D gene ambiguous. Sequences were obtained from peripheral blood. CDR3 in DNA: TGCGCCAGCAGCCAAGATAATCAGGCCAGCTACAATGAGCAGTTCTTC. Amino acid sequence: CASSQDNQASYNEQFF.